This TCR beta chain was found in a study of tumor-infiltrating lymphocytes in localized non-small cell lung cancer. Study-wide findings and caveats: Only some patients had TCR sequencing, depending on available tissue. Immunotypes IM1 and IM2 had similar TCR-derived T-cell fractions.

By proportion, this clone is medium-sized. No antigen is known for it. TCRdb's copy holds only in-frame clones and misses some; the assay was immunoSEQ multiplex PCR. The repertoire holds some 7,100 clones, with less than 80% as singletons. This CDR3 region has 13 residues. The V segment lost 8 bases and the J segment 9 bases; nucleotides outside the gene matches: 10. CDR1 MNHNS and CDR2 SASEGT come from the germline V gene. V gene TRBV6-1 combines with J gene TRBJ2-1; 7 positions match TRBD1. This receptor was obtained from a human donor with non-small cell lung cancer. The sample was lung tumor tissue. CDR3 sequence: CASEQGILGEQFF. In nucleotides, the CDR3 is TGTGCCAGCGAACAGGGGATATTGGGTGAGCAGTTCTTC.